A selection of T cell receptor beta chains follows, all from one sample in a study of vaccination effects on CD4 cells after COVID-19. Their antigen targets remain unknown. Only in-frame clones appear in the TCRdb table, and some are missing; sequencing was by immunoSEQ multiplex PCR. The sample holds about 33,000 clones; approximately 75% are singletons and the top ten take 12%. The source was CD4+ T cells from PBMCs cultured with HCoV-229E spike peptides, collected after COVID-19 vaccination. These receptors were collected from a human donor who received a COVID-19 vaccine. Each CDR3 is given with its conserved first and last residue. Each record gives: CDR3 DNA, CDR3 protein, CDR3 length, D gene, J gene, V gene, clone size. D genes are given only for firm matches. Clone size is shown for a subset of rows, as once, few, many or a class of expanded clone.

CDR3nt: TGTGCCAGCAGCCAGAGGGGCTCAGGGTACGAGCAGTACTTC
CDR3aa: CASSQRGSGYEQYF
len: 14
d_gene: -
j_gene: TRBJ2-7
v_gene: TRBV3-1/TRBV3-2
abundance: -

CDR3nt: TGTGCCAGCAGCTTTGATTCGGGGGCGAGGGGCTACACCTTC
CDR3aa: CASSFDSGARGYTF
len: 14
d_gene: -
j_gene: TRBJ1-2
v_gene: TRBV7-9
abundance: -

CDR3nt: TGTGCCAGCAGTGAGAGTCTCGCTGAAGCTTTCTTT
CDR3aa: CASSESLAEAFF
len: 12
d_gene: -
j_gene: TRBJ1-1
v_gene: TRBV2
abundance: -

CDR3nt: TGCAGTGCTAGTGGAGGAGGAGGGGGCGATTCACCCCTCCACTTT
CDR3aa: CSASGGGGGDSPLHF
len: 15
d_gene: TRBD1
j_gene: TRBJ1-6
v_gene: TRBV20-1
abundance: -

CDR3nt: TGTGCCAGCAGCTTGTTTCGGTTGTCGGTGCAAGAGACCCAGTACTTC
CDR3aa: CASSLFRLSVQETQYF
len: 16
d_gene: -
j_gene: TRBJ2-5
v_gene: TRBV5-4
abundance: -

CDR3nt: TGTGCCAGCAGCCTAAACACCGACCAAGAGACCCAGTACTTC
CDR3aa: CASSLNTDQETQYF
len: 14
d_gene: -
j_gene: TRBJ2-5
v_gene: TRBV13
abundance: -

CDR3nt: TGTGCCAGTAGTAGTATTGGGGGTGGCAATCAGCCCCAGCATTTT
CDR3aa: CASSSIGGGNQPQHF
len: 15
d_gene: -
j_gene: TRBJ1-5
v_gene: TRBV19
abundance: few

CDR3nt: TGTGCCACCCGGAGGGCCGGGGAGCTGTTTTTT
CDR3aa: CATRRAGELFF
len: 11
d_gene: -
j_gene: TRBJ2-2
v_gene: TRBV27
abundance: few

CDR3nt: TGTGCCGGCGTCCAGGGGATGGGATATAATTCACCCCTCCACTTT
CDR3aa: CAGVQGMGYNSPLHF
len: 15
d_gene: -
j_gene: TRBJ1-6
v_gene: TRBV2
abundance: -

CDR3nt: TGTGCCAGCCGACAGGGGGCCGGGGACACTGAAGCTTTCTTT
CDR3aa: CASRQGAGDTEAFF
len: 14
d_gene: TRBD1
j_gene: TRBJ1-1
v_gene: TRBV6-6
abundance: -